Given below is one T cell receptor beta chain in context. The sample comes from a study of blood T cell repertoires in COVID-19. Study-level information: Whether acute or convalescent, the COVID-19 samples came from the United States, Italy and Spain. Sources were T cells, B-cell-depleted T cells, or PBMCs; the material itself was cDNA or gDNA.

Trimming shortened V by 4 bases and J by 5 bases, and 16 bases separated the two germline ends. Germline-derived CDR1 and CDR2 are SGHKS and YYEKEE (reference sequence). CDR3 length: 15 residues. Authors' data handling: How many nucleated cells were present was estimated from reference gene primer amplification. The table came from immunoSEQ multiplex PCR; TCRdb's copy has only in-frame clones and leaves some out. That table furnishes V, J and clone size, whereas the DNA furnished D and trimming. The table lists 210,000 or so clones, around 91% of them singletons, with 0.62% in the top ten. V and J are TRBV5-5 and TRBJ2-1, with TRBD2 as a possible D gene (5 bases). The sequence was obtained from a man aged 45-65 years with acute or convalescent COVID-19. Sequenced: peripheral blood. CDR3 amino acids: CASSGRETLDNEQFF. The CDR3 DNA reads as TGTGCCAGCAGCGGCCGGGAAACCCTGGACAATGAGCAGTTCTTC.